This T cell receptor (beta chain) was retrieved from a study of blood T cell repertoires in COVID-19. The V gene lost 6 bases and the J gene lost 5 bases, with 7 bases spanning the gap. The CDR3 length is 11 residues. Germline V gene data show CDR1 as MNHEY and CDR2 as SVGAGI. Profiling relied on immunoSEQ multiplex PCR, and the TCRdb table lists in-frame clones only, not all of them. This repertoire shows some 70,000 clones, 80% to 90% found once; its top ten account for approximately 8%. This chain joins TRBV6-5 and TRBJ1-1; D is ambiguous. This sequence was found in a man aged 50-60 years with active COVID-19. Input material: peripheral blood. CDR3 DNA sequence: TGTGCCAGCAGGAGAGGGACTGAAGCTTTCTTT. Translation: CASRRGTEAFF.